These 20 T cell receptor beta chains were all obtained from the same sample, sequenced in a study of response to subunit inactivated influenza vaccine. Each CDR3 protein is one row after TCRdb ran MiXCR on the RT-PCR reads. The sample lists just over 300,000 distinct CDR3 sequences; 21% were seen once. Sequencing was performed on PBMCs from blood, taken less than 22 months after vaccination. These receptors originate from a man between 50 and 70 years old who received an inactivated influenza vaccine.

This clonotype was detected many times. V usage is TRBV20-1 and J usage is TRBJ1-6; possibly TRBD1 for D (6 bases). The V and J ends lost 0 bases and 3 bases respectively, with 12 bases between them. The CDR3 consists of 16 residues. Germline V gives CDR1 DFQATT, CDR2 SNEGSKA (reference sequence). CDR3 coding DNA: TGCAGTGCTAGAGATCCGGACAGTTACTATAATTCACCCCTCCACTTT. Its translation is CSARDPDSYYNSPLHF.

This chain joins TRBV4-3 and TRBJ1-3; no clear D gene. The germline V gene encodes CDR1 LGHNA and CDR2 YSLEER. Between the trimmed V and J ends, which lost 6 bases and 0 bases, there was a span of 12 bases. The length of the CDR3 is 15 residues. CDR3 loop: CASSSAWGSGNTIYF. The CDR3 bases are TGCGCCAGCAGTTCCGCATGGGGCTCTGGAAACACCATATATTTT.

The J gene is TRBJ2-2, the V gene TRBV20-1; TRBD2 matches at 7 bases. The CDR3 is 15 amino acids. Germline V lookup: CDR1 DFQATT, CDR2 SNEGSKA (reference sequence). Germline trimming cut 1 base from V and 2 bases from J; bases unmatched to any gene: 4. The CDR3 DNA is TGCAGTGCTAGAGTACTAGCGTCAAACACCGGGGAGCTGTTTTTT. It codes for CSARVLASNTGELFF.

V is TRBV10-3 and J is TRBJ1-5; D is undetermined. The germline CDR1 and CDR2 sequences are ENHRY and SYGVKD. There are 13 residues in the CDR3. V was clipped by 7 bases and J by 0 bases, with 7 bases between them. CDR3 in DNA: TGTGCCATCACAGGAGGTAGCAATCAGCCCCAGCATTTT. Translating it yields CAITGGSNQPQHF.

This clonotype has a count of ten or more. The chain employs TRBV7-2 and TRBJ1-1; D is unresolved. The CDR3 consists of 13 residues. The V end was cut by 0 bases, the J end by 3 bases, with 5 bases between. Germline-derived CDR1 and CDR2 are SGHTA and FQGNSA. The CDR3 DNA reads TGTGCCAGCAGCTTAGCGTTGCACACTGAAGCTTTCTTT. It is translated as CASSLALHTEAFF.

This clonotype was counted only a few times. This rearrangement joins TRBV4-1 to TRBJ1-5; D remains ambiguous. The CDR3 consists of 15 residues. V lost 0 bases and J 8 bases, leaving 14 bases between the germline ends. Germline V gives CDR1 MGHRA, CDR2 YSYEKL. The CDR3 DNA follows: TGCGCCAGCAGCCAAGATGCCAGATTCTTGGAGCCCCAGCATTTT. Protein: CASSQDARFLEPQHF.

V gene TRBV5-1 combines with J gene TRBJ2-1; D uncertain. Between the trimmed V and J ends, which lost 5 bases and 6 bases, there was a span of 12 bases. The CDR3 covers 13 residues. Germline lookup yields CDR1 SGHRS and CDR2 YFSETQ. In DNA form, the CDR3 reads TGCGCCAGCAGTCCCGGTCGAGGCAATGAGCAGTTCTTC. This gives the protein CASSPGRGNEQFF.

This clonotype was detected many times. This sequence joins TRBV7-9 and TRBJ1-5; D gene ambiguous. Germline V gene data show CDR1 as SEHNR and CDR2 as FQNEAQ (reference sequence). The CDR3 runs 13 residues. V gave up 5 bases and J gave up 3 bases, with 8 bases separating them. CDR3 region: CASSPLSNQPQHF. DNA for the CDR3: TGTGCCAGCAGCCCCCTTTCCAATCAGCCCCAGCATTTT.

The chain has TRBV5-1 and TRBJ2-2; no reliable D call. The CDR3 is made up of 15 amino acids. V lost 0 bases, J lost 2 bases, and 8 bases lay in between. From germline, CDR1 is SGHRS and CDR2 YFSETQ. Here the CDR3 DNA reads TGCGCCAGCAGCTTGGTTATTCGAAACACCGGGGAGCTGTTTTTT. Translated: CASSLVIRNTGELFF.

This clonotype was observed a few times. The CDR3 here is CASSFGGSTGELFF. The DNA for the CDR3 is TGTGCCAGCAGTTTCGGCGGTTCCACCGGGGAGCTGTTTTTT. The rearrangement links TRBV12-3 or TRBV12-4 to TRBJ2-2; D remains unclear. The CDR3 spans 14 residues. Trimming removed 3 bases at V and 4 bases at J, with 9 bases between.

In its sample, this clonotype was seen a few times. The gene calls are TRBV10-3 and TRBJ2-7; D perhaps matches TRBD1 (5 bases). CDR1 is ENHRY and CDR2 is SYGVKD in the germline V gene. The germline V and J ends were trimmed by 4 bases and 1 base, with 5 bases remaining between them. The CDR3 runs 12 residues. The CDR3 spells CAISGQSYEQYF. DNA for the CDR3: TGTGCCATCAGTGGACAGTCCTACGAGCAGTACTTC.

This clonotype was counted ten times or more. The V gene is TRBV7-9, the J gene TRBJ1-1, with TRBD1 as a possible D gene (5 bases). Germline V gene lookup returns CDR1 SEHNR and CDR2 FQNEAQ (reference sequence). Trimming took off 5 bases at V and 5 bases at J, with 15 bases between the two ends. The CDR3 runs to 14 residues. The DNA for the CDR3 is TGTGCCAGCAGCCCTTGGGGGGAGACTACTGAAGCTTTCTTT. This gives the protein CASSPWGETTEAFF.

As DNA, the CDR3 is TGCGCCAGCAGCCTACTGGAGACTAGCGGGAGCTCAGATACGCAGTATTTT. This translates into CASSLLETSGSSDTQYF. The rearrangement links TRBV5-1 to TRBJ2-3, with 12 bases lining up with TRBD2. Trimming at V came to 4 bases and at J to 4 bases, leaving 10 bases not matched to a gene. The CDR3 has 17 amino acids. Germline CDR1 SGHRS, CDR2 YFSETQ.

The DNA for the CDR3 is TGCGCCAGCAGTAGCGGTAGTCACAATGAGCAGTTCTTC. This encodes CASSSGSHNEQFF. This rearrangement joins TRBV5-1 to TRBJ2-1; D is perhaps TRBD2 (6 bases). The germline V and J ends were trimmed by 5 bases and 5 bases, with 11 bases remaining between them. The CDR3 consists of 13 residues. CDR1 and CDR2 from the germline V gene are SGHRS and YFSETQ.

The chain employs TRBV4-3 and TRBJ2-1; 10 positions match TRBD2. This CDR3 region has 16 residues. Germline CDR1 and CDR2: LGHNA and YSLEER. With V trimmed by 4 bases and J by 5 bases, 8 bases remained unmatched. The CDR3 loop reads CASSLFIAGGDNEQFF. The DNA for the CDR3 is TGCGCCAGCAGCCTTTTTATAGCGGGAGGCGACAATGAGCAGTTCTTC.

This clonotype was seen a few times. CDR3 loop: CSARTAQETQYF. CDR3 nucleotide sequence: TGCAGTGCCCGGACAGCCCAAGAGACCCAGTACTTC. The chain recombines TRBV20-1 with TRBJ2-5; D is perhaps TRBD1 (6 bases). The CDR3 sequence is 12 residues long. The V gene's germline CDR1 is DFQATT and CDR2 SNEGSKA (reference sequence). V lost 6 bases and J 1 base, leaving 9 bases between the germline ends.

The rearrangement uses TRBV12-3 or TRBV12-4 and TRBJ2-2, with 8 positions matching TRBD2. J gave up 7 bases and V 5 bases, and 6 bases lay outside the gene matches. The CDR3 spans 14 residues. The CDR3 DNA reads TGTGCCAGCAGTCCTAGACTAGCGAACGGGGAGCTGTTTTTT. It translates to CASSPRLANGELFF.

This clonotype was observed at least ten times. The chain carries TRBV19 and TRBJ1-2; D not certain. The V gene lost 5 bases and the J gene lost 10 bases, with 20 bases spanning the gap. Looked up from germline, CDR1 is LNHDA and CDR2 is SQIVND (reference sequence). CDR3 size: 14 residues. The CDR3 is CASSSTGRDDAYTF. The CDR3 nucleotides read TGTGCCAGTAGTTCAACGGGCCGCGATGATGCCTACACCTTC.

The chain joins TRBV18 to TRBJ1-2; D is unresolved. V dropped 3 bases and J dropped 8 bases, with 10 bases sitting between them. This CDR3 contains 12 residues. CDR1 and CDR2 from the germline V gene are KGHSH and LQKENI. CDR3 DNA sequence: TGTGCCAGCTCACCTACTGCAGAAGGCTACACCTTC. This encodes CASSPTAEGYTF.

This clonotype was seen a few times. J is TRBJ2-2 and V is TRBV19; no clear D. V was shortened by 1 base and J by 1 base, with 4 bases between the two germline ends. CDR1 and CDR2 from the germline V gene are LNHDA and SQIVND (reference sequence). CDR3 length equals 14 residues. The CDR3 protein is CASSIGLNTGELFF. As DNA, the CDR3 is TGTGCCAGTAGTATAGGACTGAACACCGGGGAGCTGTTTTTT.